This T cell receptor (beta chain) was retrieved from a study of Tregs in tolerant kidney transplant recipients. Study-wide points: The small number of patients limits these findings pending further validation. Biological reproducibility was not directly addressed in this study.

On this clone itself: Its antigen is unidentified.

Thawed PBMCs were FACS-sorted into unstimulated CD4+CD25+CD127- regulatory T cells, CD4+CD25- non-regulatory cells, CD4 and CD8 cells. Method: immunoSEQ multiplex PCR; TCRdb's copy keeps in-frame clones and lacks some. The sample has about 110,000 clones; nearly 90% are singletons. V was trimmed by 0 bases and J by 5 bases, leaving 8 bases between them. This CDR3 has 14 residues. Germline assignment: CDR1 SGHNT and CDR2 YYREEE (reference sequence). The TCR was taken from a human donor who received a combined kidney and bone marrow transplant. The starting material was CD4+ T cells from blood, obtained before the transplant. The chain is built from TRBV5-4 and TRBJ1-4; D not resolved. CDR3 region: CASSLATGNEKLFF. As DNA, the CDR3 is TGTGCCAGCAGCTTGGCCACGGGGAATGAAAAACTGTTTTTT.